This T cell receptor (beta chain) was sequenced for a study of blood T cell repertoires in COVID-19. Across the whole study: Spain, Italy and the United States supplied samples that represented acute and convalescent COVID-19. PBMCs, B-cell-depleted T cells, or T cells provided the cDNA or gDNA that made up the material.

CDR1 is MGHDK and CDR2 is SYGVNS in the germline V gene. V was shortened by 6 bases and J by 3 bases, with 18 bases between the two germline ends. The CDR3 has 16 residues. As originally analysed: Amplification of reference gene primers provided the estimated nucleated cell counts. TCRdb's copy holds only in-frame clones and misses some; the assay was immunoSEQ multiplex PCR. V, J and clone size reflect that table, while D and trimming were determined from the DNA. The table lists about 220,000 clones, around 82% of them singletons, with less than 2.5% in the top ten. The source material was peripheral blood. The TCR originated in a woman aged 60 to 75 with acute or convalescent COVID-19. This chain uses TRBV25-1 with TRBJ2-1, with D uncertain. The CDR3 spells CASSSASQTLYNEQFF. In DNA, the CDR3 is TGTGCCAGCAGCTCAGCGAGTCAAACTCTCTACAATGAGCAGTTCTTC. Looking up the rest from reference TRBV25-1 and TRBJ2-1 gives the full variable domain: EADIYQTPRYLVIGTGKKITLECSQTMGHDKMYWYQQDPGMELHLIHYSYGVNSTEKGDLSSESTVSRIRTEHFPLTLESARPSHTSQYLCASSSASQTLYNEQFFGPGTRLTVL.